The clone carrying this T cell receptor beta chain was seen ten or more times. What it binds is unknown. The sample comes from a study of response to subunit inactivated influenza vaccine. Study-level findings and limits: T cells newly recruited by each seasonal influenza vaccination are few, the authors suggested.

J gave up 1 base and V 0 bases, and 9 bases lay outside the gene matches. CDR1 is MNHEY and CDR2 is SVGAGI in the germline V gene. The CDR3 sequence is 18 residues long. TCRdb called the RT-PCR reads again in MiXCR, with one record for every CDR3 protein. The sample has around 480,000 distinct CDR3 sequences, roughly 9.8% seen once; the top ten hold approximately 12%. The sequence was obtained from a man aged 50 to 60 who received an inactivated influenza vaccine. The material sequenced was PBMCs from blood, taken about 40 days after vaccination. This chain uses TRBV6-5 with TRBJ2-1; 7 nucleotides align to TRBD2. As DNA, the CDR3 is TGTGCCAGCAGTTACTCAGAAGCCTGGGGGGGATCCTACAATGAGCAGTTCTTC. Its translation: CASSYSEAWGGSYNEQFF.